These 9 T cell receptor beta chains were sequenced from one sample in a study of cytomegalovirus exposure and HLA in healthy donors. A multiplex PCR was run with 60 Vbeta primers and 13 Jbeta primers. Clones were read by immunoSEQ multiplex PCR, and TCRdb kept only the in-frame ones, dropping some. Among approximately 130,000 clones listed, approximately 85% were seen once. The sequencing input was PBMCs. Every receptor here comes from a woman aged 25 to 39 in good health and CMV-seropositive.

The chain carries TRBV18 and TRBJ2-3, with 7 nucleotides matching TRBD1. This CDR3 spans 16 amino acids. In germline, CDR1 is KGHSH, CDR2 LQKENI. Trimming cost V 2 bases and J 0 bases; bases outside gene matches: 5. The CDR3 DNA reads TGTGCCAGCTCACCAAAAGGGGGCGGGAGCACAGATACGCAGTATTTT. Amino acid sequence: CASSPKGGGSTDTQYF.

The V and J genes are TRBV18 and TRBJ2-2, with 8 bases that match TRBD1. Germline-derived CDR1 and CDR2 are KGHSH and LQKENI. The CDR3 has 15 residues. The ends lost 1 base at V and 4 bases at J; junction bases unmatched: 2. The CDR3 here is CASSPRQGSTGELFF. In nucleotides, the CDR3 is TGTGCCAGCTCACCACGACAGGGGTCCACCGGGGAGCTGTTTTTT.

This chain joins TRBV28 and TRBJ2-1; a possible D gene is TRBD1 (6 bases). The germline CDR1 and CDR2 sequences are MDHEN and SYDVKM. This CDR3 is built from 16 residues. V was cut by 5 bases and J by 0 bases, with 14 bases left in between. The CDR3 DNA sequence: TGTGCCAGCAGTCCCGGAGTAGGGGGCTCCTACAATGAGCAGTTCTTC. Translation gives CASSPGVGGSYNEQFF.

The chain couples TRBV27 to TRBJ1-1; 9 bases line up with TRBD1. Per germline, CDR1 MNHEY and CDR2 SMNVEV (reference sequence). J gave up 4 bases and V 2 bases, and 5 bases lay outside the gene matches. The CDR3 is 15 amino acids. The CDR3 nucleotides read TGTGCCAGCAGTTTAACCGGGACAGGGTTCACTGAAGCTTTCTTT. It is translated as CASSLTGTGFTEAFF.

This chain uses TRBV27 with TRBJ2-4; 13 bases are a match to TRBD2. Germline lookup yields CDR1 MNHEY and CDR2 SMNVEV (reference sequence). This CDR3 is built from 16 residues. The junction had 10 bases not matched to a gene; V was cut back by 6 bases and J by 8 bases. CDR3 protein: CASSLLLAGGPYIQYF. Written as DNA, the CDR3 is TGTGCCAGCAGCCTCCTACTAGCGGGAGGGCCATACATTCAGTACTTC.

The chain recombines TRBV28 with TRBJ1-2; no definite D call. Per the germline V gene, CDR1 is MDHEN and CDR2 is SYDVKM. CDR3 length: 14 amino acids. V gave up 1 base and J gave up 3 bases, with 9 bases separating them. The CDR3 nucleotides read TGTGCCAGCAGTTTATCTTCCGGGGACTATGGCTACACCTTC. Its protein is CASSLSSGDYGYTF.

The genes are TRBV29-1 and TRBJ1-1; D ambiguous. The germline gives CDR1 SQVTM, CDR2 ANQGSEA. The length of the CDR3 is 11 residues. Trimming stripped 3 bases from V and 3 bases from J, with 5 bases between. CDR3 loop: CSVERDTEAFF. In nucleotides, the CDR3 is TGCAGCGTTGAGAGGGACACTGAAGCTTTCTTT.

The chain couples TRBV29-1 to TRBJ2-7; a possible D gene is TRBD1 (5 bases). Germline V gene sequence: CDR1 SQVTM, CDR2 ANQGSEA. This CDR3 has 14 amino acids. Trimming took off 4 bases at V and 5 bases at J, with 18 bases between the two ends. CDR3 region: CSVGFRAVIHEQYF. The CDR3 DNA reads as TGCAGCGTTGGGTTCAGGGCGGTAATCCACGAGCAGTACTTC.

The V and J genes are TRBV29-1 and TRBJ2-7, with a tentative D call TRBD2 (7 bases). The CDR3 totals 12 residues. The ends were cut back, 7 bases at V and 4 bases at J, with 14 bases in the middle. CDR1 SQVTM and CDR2 ANQGSEA come from the germline V gene. CDR3 in amino acids: CSANREGYEQYF. For the CDR3, the DNA is TGCAGCGCCAACAGGGAGGGATACGAGCAGTACTTC.